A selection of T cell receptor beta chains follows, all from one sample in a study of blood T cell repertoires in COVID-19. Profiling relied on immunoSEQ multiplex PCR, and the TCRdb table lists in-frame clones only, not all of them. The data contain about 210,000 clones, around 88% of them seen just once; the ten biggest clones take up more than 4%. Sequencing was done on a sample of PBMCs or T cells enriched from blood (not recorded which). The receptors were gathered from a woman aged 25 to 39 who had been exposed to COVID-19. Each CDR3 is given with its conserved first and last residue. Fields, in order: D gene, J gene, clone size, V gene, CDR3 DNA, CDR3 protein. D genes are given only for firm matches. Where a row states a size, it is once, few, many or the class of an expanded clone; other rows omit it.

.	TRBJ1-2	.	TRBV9	TGTGCCAGCAGCGTAGGGTCCACTCTCAGGGGCTACACCTTC	CASSVGSTLRGYTF
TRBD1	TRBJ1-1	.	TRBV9	TGTGCCAGCAGCCCCCGGACAGGGTACGATCCTGAAGCTTTCTTT	CASSPRTGYDPEAFF
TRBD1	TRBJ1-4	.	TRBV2	TGTGCCAGCAGCGAGGGGCAGGGGGGAGGTTATGAAAAACTGTTTTTT	CASSEGQGGGYEKLFF
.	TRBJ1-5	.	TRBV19	TGTGCCAGTAGTATACTGGGTGGGGCAGGGCAGCCCCAGCATTTT	CASSILGGAGQPQHF
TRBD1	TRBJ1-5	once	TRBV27	TGTGCCAGCAGAGAGCACAGGGGTCAGCCCCAGCATTTT	CASREHRGQPQHF
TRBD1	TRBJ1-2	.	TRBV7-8	TGTGCCAGCAGCTTAGGGGGACAGGTAGAGGGCTACACCTTC	CASSLGGQVEGYTF
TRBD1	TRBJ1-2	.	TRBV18	TGTGCCAGCTCACAAGGGACAGACTCTAACTATGGCTACACCTTC	CASSQGTDSNYGYTF
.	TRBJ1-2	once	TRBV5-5	TGTGCCAGCAGCTTGGGGTCGGGGTATGGCTACACCTTC	CASSLGSGYGYTF
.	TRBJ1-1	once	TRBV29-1	TGCAGCGTTGCTTACAACCTGAACACTGAAGCTTTCTTT	CSVAYNLNTEAFF
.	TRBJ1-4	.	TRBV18	TGTGCCAGCTCACCAGCGGACAGATCAACTAATGAAAAACTGTTTTTT	CASSPADRSTNEKLFF
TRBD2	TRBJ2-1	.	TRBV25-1	TGTGCCAGCAGTGAAGGGCGGGGGGCCCTCAGGGAGCAGTTCTTC	CASSEGRGALREQFF
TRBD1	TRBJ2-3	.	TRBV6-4	TGTGCCAGCAGTGACGAAGGGACAGGGGGCCCAGATACGCAGTATTTT	CASSDEGTGGPDTQYF
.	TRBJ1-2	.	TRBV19	TGTGCCAGTAGTACCTCAGGCCGGTCTAACTATGGCTACACCTTC	CASSTSGRSNYGYTF
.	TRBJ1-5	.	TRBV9	TGTGCCAGCAGCGTAGGGCAGAGGGATCAGCCCCAGCATTTT	CASSVGQRDQPQHF
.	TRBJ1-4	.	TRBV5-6	TGTGCCAGCCTGCAGGGGCGGAATGAAAAACTGTTTTTT	CASLQGRNEKLFF
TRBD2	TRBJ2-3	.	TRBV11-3	TGTGCCAGCAGCTTAGGAGGCTGGGCTAGCGGGTTCGGGCTTACAGATACGCAGTATTTT	CASSLGGWASGFGLTDTQYF
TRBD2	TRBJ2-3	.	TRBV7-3	TGTGCCAGCAGCTTGTGGGGGGGAGATACGCAGTATTTT	CASSLWGGDTQYF
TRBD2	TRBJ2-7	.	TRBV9	TGTGCCAGCAGCGTAGGCCCTAGCGGGGTCTACGAGCAGTACTTC	CASSVGPSGVYEQYF
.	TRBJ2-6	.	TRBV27	TGTGCCAGCAGCACGGTGAGCTCTGGGGCCAACGTCCTGACTTTC	CASSTVSSGANVLTF
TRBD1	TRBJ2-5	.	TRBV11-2	TGTGCCAGCAGCTTATCCCACAGGGGCCGAGAGACCCAGTACTTC	CASSLSHRGRETQYF
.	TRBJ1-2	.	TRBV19	TGTGCCAGTAGTATAATACAGGTCGATAGGATTGGCTACACCTTC	CASSIIQVDRIGYTF
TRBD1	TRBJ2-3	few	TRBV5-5	TGTGCCAGCAGCTTGGGGACAGGGGGCTTGCATTGGACAGATACGCAGTATTTT	CASSLGTGGLHWTDTQYF
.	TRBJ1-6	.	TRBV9	TGTGCCAGCAGCGCCGCCCCCTCGGGTAATAATTCACCCCTCCACTTT	CASSAAPSGNNSPLHF
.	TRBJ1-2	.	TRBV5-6	TGTGCCAGCAGCTACTCCTATGGCTACACCTTC	CASSYSYGYTF
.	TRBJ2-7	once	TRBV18	TGTGCCAGCTCACCCGAGGGCGGCAACTACGAGCAGTACTTC	CASSPEGGNYEQYF
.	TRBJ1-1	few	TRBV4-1	TGCGCCAGCAGCCAAGAATCAGCGGGAAACACTGAAGCTTTCTTT	CASSQESAGNTEAFF
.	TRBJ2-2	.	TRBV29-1	TGCAGCGCACTGACTGGACTCCTGAACACCGGGGAGCTGTTTTTT	CSALTGLLNTGELFF
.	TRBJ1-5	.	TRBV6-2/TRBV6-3	TGTGCCAGCAGTTACTCGGTACAGGGCGGTCAACAGGGCAATCAGCCCCAGCATTTT	CASSYSVQGGQQGNQPQHF
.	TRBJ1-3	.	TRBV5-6	TGTGCCAGCAGCTTGGTCCCTGCCAGGGCCATCTCTGGAAACACCATATATTTT	CASSLVPARAISGNTIYF